The clone carrying this T cell receptor (beta chain) occurred many times. Its antigen remains unidentified. TCRdb fed the PCR reads into MiXCR, producing one record per CDR3 protein. The data show 460,000 or so distinct CDR3 sequences, about a fifth seen once. The sample is drawn from a study of molecular identifiers for immune sequencing clone quantification. Study results and caveats: Whereas clones above 20 RNA copies held under 1% of naive-cell molecules, they held over 99% of effector molecules.

This CDR3 is 18 amino acids long. V lost 2 bases and J lost 1, with 18 bases in between. Germline CDR1 is LGHNA and CDR2 is YNFKEQ. Specimen: naive CD8+ T cells from blood, with Jurkat cell RNA spiked in. Subset here: FACS-sorted CD8+CD4-CCR7+CD45RA+ naive T cells. This TCR derives from a human donor in good health. Some libraries in this study had Jurkat cell RNA spiked in. The chain is built from TRBV4-2 and TRBJ1-5, with D uncertain. CDR3: CASSQNLYRLGSNQPQHF. CDR3 DNA sequence: TGTGCCAGCAGCCAAAACCTATACCGCCTCGGGAGCAATCAGCCCCAGCATTTT.